The 30 T cell receptor beta chains listed next were all sequenced from one sample in a study of regulatory dendritic cells for organ transplantation. Some clones are missing from TCRdb's copy, which holds only in-frame ones; the method was immunoSEQ multiplex PCR. The repertoire holds roughly 30,000 clones, more than 65% seen once, with around 0.38% in the top ten. The source material was naive CD8+ T cells from blood. Regarding subset: CD45RA+ naive T cells. The receptor set was obtained from a human donor in good health.

The chain carries TRBV6-5 and TRBJ1-1; the D gene is possibly TRBD1 (6 bases). Germline V CDR1 and CDR2: MNHEY, SVGAGI. Trimming left V 4 bases short and J 6 bases short, with 15 bases between. This CDR3 is 14 amino acids long. The CDR3 protein is CASSFSAGAPEAFF. The CDR3 bases are TGTGCCAGCAGTTTTAGTGCAGGGGCCCCTGAAGCTTTCTTT.

This clone occurred once. J is TRBJ1-2 and V is TRBV4-1, with D perhaps TRBD1 (5 bases). The CDR3 length is 15 residues. CDR1 is MGHRA, CDR2 YSYEKL, per germline. Deletions cut 0 bases from V and 0 bases from J, with 8 bases between. This CDR3 reads CASSQDRGTNYGYTF. Written as DNA, the CDR3 is TGCGCCAGCAGCCAAGATAGGGGTACTAACTATGGCTACACCTTC.

The chain employs TRBV4-1 and TRBJ2-3; D is unresolved. V lost 0 bases, J lost 4 bases, and 14 bases lay in between. Germline CDR1 is MGHRA and CDR2 is YSYEKL. There are 16 residues in the CDR3. CDR3 protein: CASSQESGVVADTQYF. The CDR3 DNA sequence: TGCGCCAGCAGCCAAGAATCGGGTGTAGTTGCAGATACGCAGTATTTT.

This chain uses TRBV7-9 with TRBJ2-5; weak D call: TRBD1 (6 bases). Germline V gene data show CDR1 as SEHNR and CDR2 as FQNEAQ (reference sequence). CDR3 length equals 14 residues. V was cut by 4 bases and J by 2 bases, with 11 bases left in between. CDR3 coding DNA: TGTGCCAGCAGCTCTAGGGGGAGTCAAGAGACCCAGTACTTC. Residues: CASSSRGSQETQYF.

The chain has TRBV9 and TRBJ1-2, with 10 bases aligning to TRBD1. After removal of 0 bases from V and 7 bases from J, the junction contained 3 bases not matched to a gene. This CDR3 has 14 amino acids. The V gene's germline CDR1 is SGDLS and CDR2 YYNGEE. The DNA of the CDR3 is TGTGCCAGCAGCGTAGGACAGGGGGCGTTTGGCTACACCTTC. As protein: CASSVGQGAFGYTF.

This clone was detected a few times. The chain has TRBV27 and TRBJ1-6, with TRBD1 as a possible D gene (6 bases). This CDR3 is 17 amino acids long. The germline V gene encodes CDR1 MNHEY and CDR2 SMNVEV (reference sequence). Between the trimmed V and J ends, which lost 3 bases and 0 bases, there was a span of 12 bases. CDR3 bases: TGTGCCAGCAGTTTTCAGGGGCTCAGCTCCTATAATTCACCCCTCCACTTT. Its protein is CASSFQGLSSYNSPLHF.

V and J are TRBV6-6 and TRBJ1-1; tentatively, D is TRBD1 (6 bases). The CDR3 contains 14 residues. The germline V and J ends were trimmed by 2 bases and 1 base, with 8 bases remaining between them. Germline V gene sequence: CDR1 MNHNY, CDR2 SVGAGI (reference sequence). The CDR3 nucleotides read TGTGCCAGCAGTTACCCGACAGGGAACACTGAAGCTTTCTTT. Protein sequence: CASSYPTGNTEAFF.

The V call is TRBV7-6, the J call TRBJ2-3; 14 bases line up with TRBD2. With 3 bases clipped from V and 6 bases from J, the junction kept 8 bases outside the gene matches. This CDR3 is built from 17 residues. The germline V gene has CDR1 SGHVS and CDR2 FNYEAQ. In nucleotides, the CDR3 is TGTGCCAGCAGCTTGGGACTAGCGGGGGAGGGGGCCGATACGCAGTATTTT. Translating gives CASSLGLAGEGADTQYF. Supplemented by reference TRBV7-6 and TRBJ2-3, the full variable domain reads GAGVSQSPRYKVTKRGQDVALRCDPISGHVSLYWYRQALGQGPEFLTYFNYEAQQDKSGLPNDRFSAERPEGSISTLTIQRTEQRDSAMYRCASSLGLAGEGADTQYFGPGTRLTVL.

This rearrangement joins TRBV27 to TRBJ2-2; TRBD1 aligns across 8 bases. The CDR3 has 15 amino acids. The V and J ends lost 6 bases and 3 bases, in that order; junction bases with no gene match: 6. Germline lookup yields CDR1 MNHEY and CDR2 SMNVEV (reference sequence). CDR3 region: CASRAGTGYTGELFF. Here the CDR3 DNA reads TGTGCCAGCAGGGCCGGGACAGGATACACCGGGGAGCTGTTTTTT.

The chain uses TRBV5-6 and TRBJ2-3; 7 positions agree with TRBD2. Germline CDR1 reads SGHDT; CDR2 reads YYEEEE. The junction had 7 bases not matched to a gene; V was cut back by 4 bases and J by 8 bases. This CDR3 spans 13 amino acids. The CDR3 DNA reads TGTGCCAGCAGCCTGGGATCGGGGGGTACGCAGTATTTT. Translating it yields CASSLGSGGTQYF.

This clone was observed a handful of times. The V call is TRBV11-2, the J call TRBJ2-7, with D perhaps TRBD1 (5 bases). Germline lookup yields CDR1 SGHAT and CDR2 FQNNGV. CDR3 size: 15 residues. The V end lost 0 bases, the J end lost 3 bases, and 12 bases lay between the germline ends. As DNA, the CDR3 is TGTGCCAGCAGCTTAGAAGGGGTGCCCCACTACGAGCAGTACTTC. It is translated as CASSLEGVPHYEQYF.

The rearrangement uses TRBV9 and TRBJ1-3; 7 bases align to TRBD1. The CDR3 sequence is 14 residues long. Unmatched junction bases numbered 1, after V lost 3 bases and J lost 1 base. Germline CDR1 and CDR2: SGDLS and YYNGEE. The CDR3 sequence: CASSEGQSGNTIYF. The CDR3 nucleotides read TGTGCCAGCAGCGAGGGACAGTCTGGAAACACCATATATTTT.

The table lists this clone with a few counts. This sequence joins TRBV6-1 and TRBJ1-2; D ambiguous. This CDR3 has 12 amino acids. Trimming removed 9 bases at V and 4 bases at J, with 12 bases between. Germline CDR1 is MNHNS and CDR2 is SASEGT. CDR3 sequence reads: CASSPRGYGYTF. The CDR3 region has the DNA TGTGCCAGTAGCCCGCGAGGCTATGGCTACACCTTC.

The rearrangement links TRBV27 to TRBJ2-1; TRBD2 matches at 10 bases. The trim removed 5 bases at V and 4 bases at J, leaving 8 bases unmatched. Germline values: CDR1 MNHEY, CDR2 SMNVEV (reference sequence). The CDR3 covers 16 residues. CDR3 in amino acids: CASSPADSGGYNEQFF. CDR3 in DNA: TGTGCCAGCAGTCCAGCGGATAGCGGGGGGTACAATGAGCAGTTCTTC.

Here the CDR3 reads CSVEQINTEAFF. CDR3 DNA: TGCAGCGTTGAACAGATAAACACTGAAGCTTTCTTT. The chain carries TRBV29-1 and TRBJ1-1; D unresolved. The ends were cut back, 2 bases at V and 2 bases at J, with 6 bases in the middle. CDR3 size: 12 residues. Germline V gene lookup returns CDR1 SQVTM and CDR2 ANQGSEA.

This clone was counted a single time. V usage is TRBV4-3 and J usage is TRBJ2-2; TRBD2 is a possible D gene (6 bases). Trimming took 4 bases from V and 2 from J, leaving 8 bases between them. Germline CDR1 is LGHNA and CDR2 is YSLEER. This CDR3 is built from 14 residues. The CDR3 DNA sequence: TGCGCCAGCAGCCCGGGACTTAACACCGGGGAGCTGTTTTTT. This codes for CASSPGLNTGELFF.

The J gene is TRBJ2-1, the V gene TRBV5-1, with a possible D match to TRBD1 (5 bases). The CDR3 has 17 amino acids. Trimming took off 1 base at V and 0 bases at J, with 14 bases between the two ends. Germline V lookup: CDR1 SGHRS, CDR2 YFSETQ. CDR3 loop: CASSLNRRKSSYNEQFF. Written as DNA, the CDR3 is TGCGCCAGCAGCTTGAACAGGCGAAAAAGCTCCTACAATGAGCAGTTCTTC.

The J gene is TRBJ2-7, the V gene TRBV5-4; D possibly corresponds to TRBD2 (6 bases). Germline CDR1 and CDR2: SGHNT and YYREEE (reference sequence). Between the trimmed V and J ends, which lost 4 bases and 0 bases, there was a span of 11 bases. The length of the CDR3 is 14 residues. This chain's CDR3 is CASSLDGSSYEQYF. The DNA of the CDR3 is TGTGCCAGCAGCCTGGACGGGAGCTCCTACGAGCAGTACTTC.

This sequence joins TRBV19 and TRBJ2-7; TRBD1 agrees at 7 bases. The CDR3 extends over 14 amino acids. The V gene's germline CDR1 is LNHDA and CDR2 SQIVND (reference sequence). Trimming at V came to 9 bases and at J to 3 bases, leaving 11 bases not matched to a gene. CDR3: CASSDRQGIYEQYF. The CDR3, as DNA: TGTGCCAGCTCTGACCGACAGGGAATCTACGAGCAGTACTTC.

The genes are TRBV7-6 and TRBJ2-3; possibly TRBD1 for D (5 bases). Trimming took 0 bases from V and 1 from J, leaving 5 bases between them. The CDR3 runs to 14 residues. Looked up from germline, CDR1 is SGHVS and CDR2 is FNYEAQ. The CDR3 region has the DNA TGTGCCAGCAGCTTAGCAGGGGGCACAGATACGCAGTATTTT. Translating it yields CASSLAGGTDTQYF.

The chain is built from TRBV29-1 and TRBJ1-1; TRBD1 is a possible D gene (5 bases). Germline CDR1 reads SQVTM; CDR2 reads ANQGSEA. The CDR3 loop spans 14 amino acids. V lost 7 bases to trimming and J lost 1 base, with 16 bases between them. This CDR3 is CSAAGGVSNTEAFF. DNA of the CDR3: TGCAGCGCAGCGGGGGGGGTTTCGAACACTGAAGCTTTCTTT.

This clone was recorded a few times. The gene calls are TRBV5-6 and TRBJ1-1, with D possibly matching TRBD1 (5 bases). CDR1 SGHDT and CDR2 YYEEEE come from the germline V gene. The V gene lost 7 bases and the J gene lost 1 base, with 14 bases spanning the gap. The CDR3 contains 14 residues. CDR3 in DNA: TGTGCCAGCTTGAACGTTGGGGCGAACACTGAAGCTTTCTTT. Translation: CASLNVGANTEAFF.

This clone turned up a few times. The rearrangement joins TRBV11-3 to TRBJ1-1, with 9 bases lining up with TRBD1. The CDR3 has 15 amino acids. CDR1 SGHNT and CDR2 YENEEA come from the germline V gene. Trimming removed 5 bases from V and 1 base from J; junction bases left unmatched: 5. In DNA form, the CDR3 reads TGTGCCAGCAGCCCGCGGACAGGGGAGAACACTGAAGCTTTCTTT. It translates to CASSPRTGENTEAFF.

V gene TRBV10-1 combines with J gene TRBJ2-2, with TRBD1 identical over 8 bases. The CDR3 sequence is 15 residues long. The ends lost 7 bases at V and 3 bases at J; junction bases unmatched: 7. The germline gives CDR1 WNHNN, CDR2 SYGVQD (reference sequence). The CDR3 DNA follows: TGCGCCAGCAAAGACAGGGGAAGGGACACCGGGGAGCTGTTTTTT. Its translation is CASKDRGRDTGELFF.

The sample holds a few counts of this clone. This rearrangement joins TRBV19 to TRBJ2-7; D possibly corresponds to TRBD2 (6 bases). The V gene lost 3 bases and the J gene lost 5 bases, with 14 bases spanning the gap. This CDR3 is built from 14 residues. From germline, CDR1 is LNHDA and CDR2 SQIVND (reference sequence). CDR3 loop: CASSISQGGDEQYF. For the CDR3, the DNA is TGTGCCAGTAGTATCTCGCAGGGAGGCGACGAGCAGTACTTC.

The chain couples TRBV4-1 to TRBJ2-2; TRBD2 is a possible D gene (6 bases). Germline CDR1 reads MGHRA; CDR2 reads YSYEKL. Trimming took 1 base from V and 5 from J, leaving 8 bases between them. The CDR3 contains 14 residues. The CDR3 sequence is CASSQAEGTGELFF. The CDR3 DNA reads TGCGCCAGCAGCCAAGCGGAGGGGACCGGGGAGCTGTTTTTT.

The genes are TRBV13 and TRBJ2-7; D perhaps matches TRBD2 (6 bases). This CDR3 spans 12 amino acids. Looked up from germline, CDR1 is PRHDT and CDR2 is FYEKMQ (reference sequence). Trimming pared 6 bases from V and 6 bases from J, leaving 12 bases between. CDR3 residues: CASRAGGVEQYF. DNA of the CDR3: TGTGCCAGCAGGGCTGGAGGGGTCGAGCAGTACTTC.

V gene TRBV1 combines with J gene TRBJ2-5; the table's D call, TRBD2, has no DNA check behind it. TRBV1 is deemed a pseudogene. This CDR3 has 16 amino acids. CDR3 region: CTSSGLAGGLRETQYF. For the CDR3, the DNA is TGCACCAGCTCGGGACTAGCGGGGGGGCTTAGAGAGACCCAGTACTTC.

V and J are TRBV7-2 and TRBJ1-1, with 8 bases identical to TRBD1. J gave up 4 bases and V 5 bases, and 12 bases lay outside the gene matches. The CDR3 extends over 16 amino acids. In germline, CDR1 is SGHTA, CDR2 FQGNSA. CDR3 DNA: TGTGCCAGCAGCCGGACAGGGCTGAACTTGGCCACTGAAGCTTTCTTT. This translates into CASSRTGLNLATEAFF.

This clone has more than one count but fewer than ten. The rearrangement uses TRBV27 and TRBJ1-1; 7 bases match TRBD1. Germline loops: CDR1 MNHEY, CDR2 SMNVEV (reference sequence). This CDR3 is built from 14 residues. J was trimmed by 5 bases and V by 3 bases; bases with no gene match: 6. In DNA, the CDR3 is TGTGCCAGCAGTTTGGTAGGGGGCAGGACTGAAGCTTTCTTT. As protein: CASSLVGGRTEAFF.